This TCR beta chain was captured by sequencing in a study of OX40 agonist ivuxolimab in advanced cancers. The wider study: Dose-escalation cases comprised hepatocellular carcinoma, melanoma, renal cell or head and neck cancer. Three patients, one with hepatocellular carcinoma and two with cutaneous melanoma, achieved partial responses. Study-wide results and limits: In general, CD8+ T cells held more expanded clones than CD4+ did, on average.

Turning to this clone: Its antigen is still unknown.

Germline V gene data show CDR1 as MDHEN and CDR2 as SYDVKM. CDR3 length equals 14 residues. V shed 4 bases and J shed 1 base, with 8 bases lying between them. Sampling times: baseline, cycle 4 day 1, cycle 7 day 1. Libraries were prepared by immunoSEQ multiplex PCR; TCRdb keeps only in-frame clonotypes and omits some of them. The sample lists 50,000 or so clones, 86% occurring once. Sequenced material: CD4+ or CD8+ T cells sorted from blood, taken in a trial of the OX40 agonist ivuxolimab. The sequence was obtained from an adult with an advanced solid tumor such as melanoma, head and neck, liver or kidney cancer. The chain couples TRBV28 to TRBJ1-3; D is uncertain. This CDR3 reads CASSYLGSGNTIYF. In nucleotides, the CDR3 is TGTGCCAGCAGTTATCTGGGATCTGGAAACACCATATATTTT. Together with reference TRBV28 and TRBJ1-3, the CDR3 gives the full variable domain: DVKVTQSSRYLVKRTGEKVFLECVQDMDHENMFWYRQDPGLGLRLIYFSYDVKMKEKGDIPEGYSVSREKKERFSLILESASTNQTSMYLCASSYLGSGNTIYFGEGSWLTVV.